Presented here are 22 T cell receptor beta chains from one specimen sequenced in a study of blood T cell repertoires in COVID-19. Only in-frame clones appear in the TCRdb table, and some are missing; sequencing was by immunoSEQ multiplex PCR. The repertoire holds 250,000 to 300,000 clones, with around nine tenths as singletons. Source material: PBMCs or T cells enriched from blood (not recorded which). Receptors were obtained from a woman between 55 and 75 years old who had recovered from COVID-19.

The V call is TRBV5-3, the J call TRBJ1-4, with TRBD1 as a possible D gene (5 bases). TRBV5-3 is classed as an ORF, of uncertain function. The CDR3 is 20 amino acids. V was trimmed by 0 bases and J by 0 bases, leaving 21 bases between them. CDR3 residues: CARSLVPREKLTATNEKLFF. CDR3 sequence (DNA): TGTGCCAGAAGCTTGGTTCCCAGGGAAAAGCTAACTGCAACTAATGAAAAACTGTTTTTT.

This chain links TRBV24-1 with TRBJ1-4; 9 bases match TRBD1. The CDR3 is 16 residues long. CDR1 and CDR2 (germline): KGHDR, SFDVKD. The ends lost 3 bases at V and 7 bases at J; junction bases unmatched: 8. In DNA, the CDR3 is TGTGCCACCAGTGATATACAGGGGGCGCATGGTGAAAAACTGTTTTTT. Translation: CATSDIQGAHGEKLFF.

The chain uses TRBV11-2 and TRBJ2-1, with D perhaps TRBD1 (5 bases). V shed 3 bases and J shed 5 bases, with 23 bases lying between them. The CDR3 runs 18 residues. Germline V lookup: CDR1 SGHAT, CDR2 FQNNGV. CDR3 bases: TGTGCCAGCAGCTTTAGTTGGGGTGGGGCCGATGGAGACAATGAGCAGTTCTTC. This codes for CASSFSWGGADGDNEQFF. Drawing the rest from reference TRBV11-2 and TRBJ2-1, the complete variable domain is EAGVAQSPRYKIIEKRQSVAFWCNPISGHATLYWYQQILGQGPKLLIQFQNNGVVDDSQLPKDRFSAERLKGVDSTLKIQPAKLEDSAVYLCASSFSWGGADGDNEQFFGPGTRLTVL.

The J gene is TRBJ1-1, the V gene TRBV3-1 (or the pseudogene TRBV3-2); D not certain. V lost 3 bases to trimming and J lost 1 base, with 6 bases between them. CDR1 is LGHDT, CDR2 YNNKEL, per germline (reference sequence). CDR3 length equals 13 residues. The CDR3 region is CASSHHGNTEAFF. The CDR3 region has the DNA TGTGCCAGCAGCCACCACGGGAACACTGAAGCTTTCTTT.

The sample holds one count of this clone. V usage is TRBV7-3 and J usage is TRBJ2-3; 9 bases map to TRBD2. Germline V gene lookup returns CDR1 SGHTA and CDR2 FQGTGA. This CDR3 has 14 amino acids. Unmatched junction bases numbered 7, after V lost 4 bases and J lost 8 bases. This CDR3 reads CASSSQTSGSTQYF. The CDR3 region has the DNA TGTGCCAGCAGCTCTCAGACTAGCGGTAGTACGCAGTATTTT.

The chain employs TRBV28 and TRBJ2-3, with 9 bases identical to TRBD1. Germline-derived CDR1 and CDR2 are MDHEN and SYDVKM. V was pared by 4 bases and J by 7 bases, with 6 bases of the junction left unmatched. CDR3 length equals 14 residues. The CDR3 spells CASSYDDRGNTQYF. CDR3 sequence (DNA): TGTGCCAGCAGTTACGATGACAGGGGGAATACGCAGTATTTT.

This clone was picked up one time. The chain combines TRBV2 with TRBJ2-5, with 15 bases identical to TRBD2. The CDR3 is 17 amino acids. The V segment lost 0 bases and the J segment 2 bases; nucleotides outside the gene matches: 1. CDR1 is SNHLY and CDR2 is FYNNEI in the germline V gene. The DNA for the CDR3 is TGTGCCAGCAGTGAAGCCGGGACTAGCGGGGGGCAAGAGACCCAGTACTTC. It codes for CASSEAGTSGGQETQYF. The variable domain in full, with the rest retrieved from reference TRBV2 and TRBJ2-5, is EPEVTQTPSHQVTQMGQEVILRCVPISNHLYFYWYRQILGQKVEFLVSFYNNEISEKSEIFDDQFSVERPDGSNFTLKIRSTKLEDSAMYFCASSEAGTSGGQETQYFGPGTRLLVL.

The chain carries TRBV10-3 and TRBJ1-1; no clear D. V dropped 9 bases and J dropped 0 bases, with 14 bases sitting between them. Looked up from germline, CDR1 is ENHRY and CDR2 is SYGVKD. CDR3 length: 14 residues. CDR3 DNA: TGTGCCATAGCTTTGGACTCCATGAACACTGAAGCTTTCTTT. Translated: CAIALDSMNTEAFF.

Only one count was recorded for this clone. CDR3 in DNA: TGTGCCAGCAGTCCGACTAGCAGCACAGATACGCAGTATTTT. Its translation: CASSPTSSTDTQYF. This chain uses TRBV7-3 with TRBJ2-3; 7 nucleotides agree with TRBD2. Germline V lookup: CDR1 SGHTA, CDR2 FQGTGA. After removal of 6 bases from V and 0 bases from J, the junction contained 3 bases not matched to a gene. The length of the CDR3 is 14 residues.

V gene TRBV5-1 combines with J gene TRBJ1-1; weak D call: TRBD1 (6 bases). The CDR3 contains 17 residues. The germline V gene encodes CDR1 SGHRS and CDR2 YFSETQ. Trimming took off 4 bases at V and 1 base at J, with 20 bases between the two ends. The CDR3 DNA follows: TGCGCCAGCAGCGACGGACAGAGGACGATGGGGAACACTGAAGCTTTCTTT. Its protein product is CASSDGQRTMGNTEAFF.

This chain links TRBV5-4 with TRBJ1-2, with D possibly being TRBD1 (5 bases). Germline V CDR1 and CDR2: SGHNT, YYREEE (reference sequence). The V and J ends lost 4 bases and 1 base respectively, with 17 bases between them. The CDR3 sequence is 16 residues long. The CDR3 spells CASSPHRTNLNYGYTF. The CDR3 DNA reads TGTGCCAGCAGCCCTCATCGGACAAACCTTAACTATGGCTACACCTTC.

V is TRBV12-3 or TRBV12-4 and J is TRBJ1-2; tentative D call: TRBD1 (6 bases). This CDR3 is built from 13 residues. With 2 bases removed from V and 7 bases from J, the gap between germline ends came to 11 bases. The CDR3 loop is CASSLKGEGGYTF. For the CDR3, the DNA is TGTGCCAGCAGTTTAAAGGGGGAGGGTGGCTACACCTTC.

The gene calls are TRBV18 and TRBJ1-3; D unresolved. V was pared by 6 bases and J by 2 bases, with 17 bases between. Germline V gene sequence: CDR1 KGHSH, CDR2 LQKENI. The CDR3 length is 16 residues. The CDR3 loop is CASSLSRGSTGNTIYF. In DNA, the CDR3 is TGTGCCAGCTCGCTTAGCCGGGGATCCACTGGAAACACCATATATTTT.

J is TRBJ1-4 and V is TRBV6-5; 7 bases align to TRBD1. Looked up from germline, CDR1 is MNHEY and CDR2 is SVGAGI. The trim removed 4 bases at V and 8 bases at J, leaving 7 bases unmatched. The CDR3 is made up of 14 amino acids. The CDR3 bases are TGTGCCAGCAGTTCCGAGAGGGGGCGGGAAAAACTGTTTTTT. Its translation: CASSSERGREKLFF.

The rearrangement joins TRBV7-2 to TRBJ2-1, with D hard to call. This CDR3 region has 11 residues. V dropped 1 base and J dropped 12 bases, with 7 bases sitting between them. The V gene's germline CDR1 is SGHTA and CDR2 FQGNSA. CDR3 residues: CASSLVVGQFF. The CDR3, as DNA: TGTGCCAGCAGCTTAGTGGTCGGGCAGTTCTTC.

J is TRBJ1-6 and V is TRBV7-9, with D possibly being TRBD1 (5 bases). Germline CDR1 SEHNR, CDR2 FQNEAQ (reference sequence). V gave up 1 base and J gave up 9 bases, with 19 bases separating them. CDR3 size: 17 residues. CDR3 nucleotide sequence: TGTGCCAGCAGCTTAGTACAGGCCCGAAGTCTACGTTCACCCCTCCACTTT. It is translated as CASSLVQARSLRSPLHF.

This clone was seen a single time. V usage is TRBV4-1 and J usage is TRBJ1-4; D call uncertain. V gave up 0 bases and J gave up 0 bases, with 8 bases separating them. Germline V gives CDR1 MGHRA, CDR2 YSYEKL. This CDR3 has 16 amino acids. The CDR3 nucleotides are TGCGCCAGCAGCCAAGACTCCCCTGCAACTAATGAAAAACTGTTTTTT. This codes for CASSQDSPATNEKLFF.

The CDR3 nucleotides read TGTGCCAGTAAGGATCCCGGGACAGGGGGCACCGGGGAGCTGTTTTTT. Its protein is CASKDPGTGGTGELFF. This chain links TRBV19 with TRBJ2-2; TRBD1 agrees at 11 bases. The CDR3 is made up of 16 amino acids. J lost 4 bases, V lost 7 bases, and 8 bases had no gene match. In germline, CDR1 is LNHDA, CDR2 SQIVND (reference sequence).

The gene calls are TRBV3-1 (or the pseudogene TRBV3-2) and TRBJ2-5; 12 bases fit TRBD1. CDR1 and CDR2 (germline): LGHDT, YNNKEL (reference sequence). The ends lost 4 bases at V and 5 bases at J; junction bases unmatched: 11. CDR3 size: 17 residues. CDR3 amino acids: CASSPDRDRGHGETQYF. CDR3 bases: TGTGCCAGCAGCCCCGACAGGGACAGGGGGCATGGGGAGACCCAGTACTTC.

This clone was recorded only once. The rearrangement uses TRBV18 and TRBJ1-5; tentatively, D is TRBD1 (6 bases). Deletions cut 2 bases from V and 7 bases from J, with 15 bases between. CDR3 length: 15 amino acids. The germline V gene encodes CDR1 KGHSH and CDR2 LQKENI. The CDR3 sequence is CASSPGGGAGQPQHF. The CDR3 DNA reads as TGTGCCAGCTCACCAGGGGGGGGCGCGGGGCAGCCCCAGCATTTT. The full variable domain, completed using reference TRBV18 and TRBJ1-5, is NAGVMQNPRHLVRRRGQEARLRCSPMKGHSHVYWYRQLPEEGLKFMVYLQKENIIDESGMPKERFSAEFPKEGPSILRIQQVVRGDSAAYFCASSPGGGAGQPQHFGDGTRLSIL.

The CDR3 DNA reads as TGCGCCAGCAGCTGGGGGAGCGGGCTGTACAATGAGCAGTTCTTC. Residues: CASSWGSGLYNEQFF. The chain combines TRBV5-1 with TRBJ2-1, with TRBD2 as a possible D gene (6 bases). V lost 3 bases to trimming and J lost 4 bases, with 14 bases between them. CDR1 and CDR2 from the germline V gene are SGHRS and YFSETQ. The CDR3 contains 15 residues.

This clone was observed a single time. In DNA form, the CDR3 reads TGTGCCAGCAGTCGCCAGACAGGGTCTGAAAAACTGTTTTTT. Translating gives CASSRQTGSEKLFF. The chain carries TRBV9 and TRBJ1-4; 7 bases fit TRBD1. The V and J ends lost 5 bases and 7 bases, in that order; junction bases with no gene match: 8. The germline V gene encodes CDR1 SGDLS and CDR2 YYNGEE. CDR3 size: 14 residues.